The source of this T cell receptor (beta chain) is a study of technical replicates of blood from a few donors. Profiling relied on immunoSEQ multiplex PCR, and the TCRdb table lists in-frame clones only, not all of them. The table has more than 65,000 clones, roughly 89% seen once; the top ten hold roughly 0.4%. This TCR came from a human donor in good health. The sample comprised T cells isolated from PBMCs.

CDR3 bases: TGTGCCACCTCAGGGGGTAACGAGCAGTACTTC. Translating gives CATSGGNEQYF. This rearrangement joins TRBV6-5 to TRBJ2-7; 7 bases are a match to TRBD1. The CDR3 has 11 amino acids. V was clipped by 10 bases and J by 5 bases; unmatched bases: 5. Germline V lookup: CDR1 MNHEY, CDR2 SVGAGI.